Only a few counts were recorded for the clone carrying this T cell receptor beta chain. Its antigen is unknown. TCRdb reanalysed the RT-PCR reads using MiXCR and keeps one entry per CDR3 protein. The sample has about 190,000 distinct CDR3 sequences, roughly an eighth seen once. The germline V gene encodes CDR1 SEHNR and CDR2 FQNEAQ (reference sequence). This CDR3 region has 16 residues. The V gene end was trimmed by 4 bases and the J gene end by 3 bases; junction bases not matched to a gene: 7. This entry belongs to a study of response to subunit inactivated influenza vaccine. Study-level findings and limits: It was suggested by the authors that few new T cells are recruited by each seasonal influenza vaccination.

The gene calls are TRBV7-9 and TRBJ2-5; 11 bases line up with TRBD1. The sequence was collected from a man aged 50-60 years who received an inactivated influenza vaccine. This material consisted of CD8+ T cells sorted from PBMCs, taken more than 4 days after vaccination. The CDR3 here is CASSWIGTGGEETQYF. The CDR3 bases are TGTGCCAGCAGCTGGATCGGGACAGGGGGAGAAGAGACCCAGTACTTC.